The clone carrying this TCR beta chain has just one count. Its antigen is not known. Sequenced by immunoSEQ multiplex PCR; TCRdb stores in-frame clones only, minus some. This table holds some 2.1 million clones, 85% to 95% found once. This CDR3 is 15 amino acids long. V gave up 0 bases and J gave up 4 bases, with 9 bases separating them. Germline lookup yields CDR1 LGHNA and CDR2 YSLEER. This record comes from a study of shared clonotypes between healthy human individuals. As for the study in general: Each donor's CD4 naive and CD4 memory cells filled three plates apiece, CD8 naive two, and CD8 memory one.

Study results and caveats: In this cohort, only blood was sampled, and tissue repertoires likely differ. Larger richness was generally estimated for naive than memory subsets. In a handful of donors, 4.5% to 5.5% of naive CD4 clonotypes appeared in common.

The sequencing input was naive CD4+ T cells sorted from blood. Subset defined: CD45RA+ positively selected. The J gene is TRBJ1-4, the V gene TRBV4-3, with D maybe TRBD1 (5 bases). This sequence originates from a man between 18 and 35 years old in good health. CDR3 region: CASSQEGPYNEKLFF. The CDR3 bases are TGCGCCAGCAGCCAAGAGGGACCGTATAATGAAAAACTGTTTTTT.